Listed below are T cell receptor beta chains from one sample, sequenced in a study of blood T cell repertoires in COVID-19. Repertoires were generated with immunoSEQ multiplex PCR, while TCRdb's copy carries only in-frame clones and drops some. The sample has about 200,000 clones, about 86% seen once. The sequenced sample consisted of PBMCs or T cells enriched from blood (not recorded which). The receptors derive from a woman in her forties or fifties with acute COVID-19. CDR3s include the opening cysteine and the closing phenylalanine or tryptophan. The order of the fields is V gene, J gene, D gene, clone size, CDR3 protein, CDR3 DNA. A D gene is named only where the DNA matches it firmly. Where a row states a size, it is once, few, many or the class of an expanded clone; other rows omit it.

V: TRBV5-5
J: TRBJ2-7
D: -
size: few
CDR3: CASSLLEAPYEQYF
DNA: TGTGCCAGCAGCCTACTAGAGGCCCCCTACGAGCAGTACTTC

V: TRBV10-3
J: TRBJ1-4
D: -
size: -
CDR3: CAISGPLGEDNEKLFF
DNA: TGTGCCATCAGTGGCCCTCTGGGGGAGGATAATGAAAAACTGTTTTTT

V: TRBV18
J: TRBJ2-2
D: TRBD2
size: -
CDR3: CASSPPVGGPNTGELFF
DNA: TGTGCCAGCTCACCACCGGTGGGAGGGCCGAACACCGGGGAGCTGTTTTTT

V: TRBV20-1
J: TRBJ1-5
D: -
size: -
CDR3: CSASPGTLSNQPQHF
DNA: TGCAGTGCTAGTCCTGGGACACTTAGCAATCAGCCCCAGCATTTT

V: TRBV18
J: TRBJ2-3
D: TRBD2
size: -
CDR3: CASSPVGGSTQYF
DNA: TGTGCCAGCTCACCCGTGGGCGGGAGTACGCAGTATTTT

V: TRBV6-5
J: TRBJ1-6
D: TRBD1
size: -
CDR3: CASSPTGSDNSPLHF
DNA: TGTGCCAGCAGCCCGACAGGGTCGGATAATTCACCCCTCCACTTT

V: TRBV7-3
J: TRBJ2-1
D: -
size: -
CDR3: CASSLGLDEQFF
DNA: TGTGCCAGCAGCTTAGGTCTAGATGAGCAGTTCTTC

V: TRBV9
J: TRBJ1-4
D: -
size: -
CDR3: CASSNRGGQGRAESEKLFF
DNA: TGTGCCAGCAGCAACCGAGGAGGGCAGGGCCGAGCAGAGTCCGAAAAACTGTTTTTT

V: TRBV7-2
J: TRBJ2-1
D: TRBD2
size: -
CDR3: CASSLGLALYNEQFF
DNA: TGTGCCAGCAGCTTAGGACTAGCGCTCTACAATGAGCAGTTCTTC

V: TRBV11-2
J: TRBJ1-1
D: -
size: -
CDR3: CASSQPGYTEAFF
DNA: TGTGCCAGCAGCCAACCAGGGTACACTGAAGCTTTCTTT